This T cell receptor beta chain comes out of a study of human T cells and chemical hapten exposure. At least ten counts were recorded for this clonotype. In germline, CDR1 is KGHSH, CDR2 LQKENI. V shed 2 bases and J 0 bases; nucleotides not matched to a gene: 16. The CDR3 covers 20 residues. Time point of the sample: patch test 1, 2 weeks after DPC sensitization. The treatment was: therapeutic diphenylcyclopropenone sensitization with weekly scalp DPC. TCRdb reprocessed the RACE reads via MiXCR and lists one record per CDR3 protein. This table has tens of thousands of distinct CDR3 sequences, about 9.3% appearing once.

The chain has TRBV18 and TRBJ2-1, with TRBD2 matching over 7 bases. The clonotype comes from a woman between 40 and 55 years old with alopecia areata. Some clones in this sample may be carry-over from other donors' samples. The sample consisted of whole blood, taken in connection with sensitization to the hapten diphenylcyclopropenone (DPC). The CDR3 DNA reads TGTGCCAGCTCACCAGGGGCAGGGAGAGGGACTAATGGCTCCTACAATGAGCAGTTCTTC. Translated: CASSPGAGRGTNGSYNEQFF.